A single sample is the source of the 15 T cell receptor beta chains below, sequenced in a study of CD8 T cells in ankylosing spondylitis. In TCRdb, the 5' RACE reads were re-called with MiXCR into one record per CDR3 protein. The table includes fewer than 750,000 distinct CDR3 sequences, under 20% detected once. Study-wide results and limits: Within ankylosing spondylitis blood, a TCR beta motif made up of eight highly homologous variants appeared to be characteristic.

These receptors lack a known antigen. Source material: blood, either unsorted or a sorted T cell fraction (not recorded which). All receptors come from a male donor with ankylosing spondylitis.

This clonotype was seen a few times. The rearrangement uses TRBV12-3 or TRBV12-4 and TRBJ2-1; 10 bases align to TRBD2. The CDR3 has 15 residues. V shed 7 bases and J 4 bases; nucleotides not matched to a gene: 7. DNA of the CDR3: TGTGCCAGCACCACCTCTAGCGGGAGATACAATGAGCAGTTCTTC. Amino acid sequence: CASTTSSGRYNEQFF.

The chain is built from TRBV7-9 and TRBJ2-3; D might be TRBD1 (6 bases). This CDR3 has 16 residues. V was shortened by 4 bases and J by 3 bases, with 17 bases between the two germline ends. CDR1 SEHNR and CDR2 FQNEAQ come from the germline V gene (reference sequence). As DNA, the CDR3 is TGTGCCAGCAGCTCGACCGGGACAATTCCTACAGATACGCAGTATTTT. Translation: CASSSTGTIPTDTQYF.

This chain links TRBV6-1 with TRBJ1-1, with 7 bases fitting TRBD1. With V trimmed by 6 bases and J by 8 bases, 12 bases remained unmatched. Germline values: CDR1 MNHNS, CDR2 SASEGT. The CDR3 is 14 residues long. CDR3 nucleotide sequence: TGTGCCAGCAGCTTTACAGGGGTGGGTTCAGAAGCTTTCTTT. This codes for CASSFTGVGSEAFF.

The CDR3 reads CSVPRGNTIYF. CDR3 in DNA: TGCAGCGTTCCTAGAGGAAACACCATATATTTT. The gene calls are TRBV29-1 and TRBJ1-3; the D is unclear. CDR1 and CDR2 (germline): SQVTM, ANQGSEA. The CDR3 covers 11 residues. The ends were cut back, 5 bases at V and 4 bases at J, with 6 bases in the middle.

The chain combines TRBV4-3 with TRBJ2-2; TRBD1 matches 7 bases. The CDR3 runs to 14 residues. The V segment lost 4 bases and the J segment 8 bases; nucleotides outside the gene matches: 7. Per the germline V gene, CDR1 is LGHNA and CDR2 is YSLEER. The CDR3 protein is CASSPGQLTGELFF. The CDR3 DNA is TGCGCCAGCAGCCCGGGACAGCTGACGGGGGAGCTGTTTTTT.

The rearrangement uses TRBV28 and TRBJ2-7, with D unresolved. The CDR3 extends over 15 amino acids. Germline V gene data show CDR1 as MDHEN and CDR2 as SYDVKM. Trimming removed 3 bases from V and 3 bases from J, with 15 bases in between. This chain's CDR3 is CASSFVAAKHYEQYF. The CDR3 region has the DNA TGTGCCAGCAGTTTCGTGGCAGCAAAGCACTACGAGCAGTACTTC.

The V and J genes are TRBV7-9 and TRBJ2-7; D not resolved. CDR3 length: 14 amino acids. V was shortened by 1 base and J by 0 bases, with 7 bases between the two germline ends. Germline lookup yields CDR1 SEHNR and CDR2 FQNEAQ (reference sequence). DNA of the CDR3: TGTGCCAGCAGCTTAGACCCGAACTCCTACGAGCAGTACTTC. It is translated as CASSLDPNSYEQYF.

The J gene is TRBJ2-1, the V gene TRBV28; the D is unclear. The CDR3 extends over 18 amino acids. Per the germline V gene, CDR1 is MDHEN and CDR2 is SYDVKM. Trimming removed 5 bases from V and 0 bases from J, with 20 bases in between. CDR3 nucleotide sequence: TGTGCCAGCAGTCCACTACAATTCTCGGTGAGCTCCTACAATGAGCAGTTCTTC. This translates into CASSPLQFSVSSYNEQFF.

The chain's CDR3 is CASSLGWTSGRQTFTYEQYF. The DNA for the CDR3 is TGTGCCAGCAGCTTAGGGTGGACTAGCGGGAGGCAAACATTTACCTACGAGCAGTACTTC. The chain recombines TRBV5-4 with TRBJ2-7, with 14 bases matching TRBD2. In germline, CDR1 is SGHNT, CDR2 YYREEE (reference sequence). The V gene end was trimmed by 2 bases and the J gene end by 2 bases; junction bases not matched to a gene: 15. The CDR3 has 20 residues.

V and J are TRBV28 and TRBJ1-2; D not resolved. The CDR3 has 14 amino acids. The germline CDR1 and CDR2 sequences are MDHEN and SYDVKM. The V and J ends lost 5 bases and 2 bases respectively, with 12 bases between them. The CDR3 DNA follows: TGTGCCAGCAGTGATAAAGTGTTGAACTATGGCTACACCTTC. Translating gives CASSDKVLNYGYTF.

This clonotype was detected only once. This sequence joins TRBV20-1 and TRBJ1-1; D possibly corresponds to TRBD1 (6 bases). Per germline, CDR1 DFQATT and CDR2 SNEGSKA (reference sequence). The V and J ends lost 0 bases and 3 bases respectively, with 14 bases between them. CDR3 length: 15 amino acids. The CDR3 DNA sequence: TGCAGTGCTAGAGATCTACAGGGTCAGGACACTGAAGCTTTCTTT. Encoded protein: CSARDLQGQDTEAFF.

This clonotype was detected ten times or more. The rearrangement joins TRBV29-1 to TRBJ2-3; D gene uncertain. The V gene's germline CDR1 is SQVTM and CDR2 ANQGSEA. The CDR3 totals 14 residues. Trimming took off 3 bases at V and 0 bases at J, with 10 bases between the two ends. The CDR3 protein is CSVDRLSSTDTQYF. CDR3 in DNA: TGCAGCGTTGACAGGCTATCTAGCACAGATACGCAGTATTTT.

The chain uses TRBV2 and TRBJ1-1; perhaps TRBD1 as D (5 bases). Trimming took 10 bases from V and 0 from J, leaving 18 bases between them. There are 15 residues in the CDR3. In germline, CDR1 is SNHLY, CDR2 FYNNEI. In nucleotides, the CDR3 is TGTGCCACTCGAGGGGAGCGGGATATGAACACTGAAGCTTTCTTT. It translates to CATRGERDMNTEAFF.

This clonotype showed up many times. The rearrangement joins TRBV9 to TRBJ2-1; D is unclear. There are 11 residues in the CDR3. Trimming took 5 bases from V and 7 from J, leaving 7 bases between them. Germline assignment: CDR1 SGDLS and CDR2 YYNGEE. The CDR3 DNA reads as TGTGCCAGCAGTAGCTCGAATGAGCAGTTCTTC. Encoded protein: CASSSSNEQFF.

V and J are TRBV20-1 and TRBJ2-7, with 7 bases aligning to TRBD1. V was clipped by 6 bases and J by 2 bases; unmatched bases: 4. Per the germline V gene, CDR1 is DFQATT and CDR2 is SNEGSKA (reference sequence). The length of the CDR3 is 12 residues. CDR3 coding DNA: TGCAGTGCAACCGGGACAGCCTACGAGCAGTACTTC. Its translation: CSATGTAYEQYF.